Listed below are T cell receptor beta chains from one sample, sequenced in a study of shared clonotypes between healthy human individuals. The data were produced by immunoSEQ multiplex PCR, yet TCRdb's version contains in-frame clones alone and is incomplete. The table shows some 500,000 clones, with about 96% occurring only once. Source material: naive CD4+ T cells sorted from blood. All receptors come from a woman aged 25 to 39 in good health. Each CDR3 is given with its conserved first and last residue. The D gene is left open where the match is weak. Not every row has a clone size; where given, it reads once, few, many or a size class.

cdr3_length	d_call	v_call	clone_size	j_call	cdr3_nt	cdr3_aa
13	-	TRBV28	-	TRBJ2-7	TGTGCCAGCAGTTTGGTCGGAACCTACGAGCAGTACTTC	CASSLVGTYEQYF
18	TRBD2	TRBV19	-	TRBJ2-5	TGTGCCAGTAGTATAGATCATGGGACTAGCGCCGCCCAAGAGACCCAGTACTTC	CASSIDHGTSAAQETQYF
16	-	TRBV7-8	once	TRBJ1-5	TGTGCCAGCAGCTCGCGGGACGAAGGTAGCAATCAGCCCCAGCATTTT	CASSSRDEGSNQPQHF
14	TRBD2	TRBV28	-	TRBJ2-7	TGTGCCAGCAGTGCTTCTAGCGGGAGTTACGAGCAGTACTTC	CASSASSGSYEQYF
17	-	TRBV5-1	-	TRBJ1-3	TGCGCCAGCAGCTTCCTCCCGGACGGGCCCTCTGGAAACACCATATATTTT	CASSFLPDGPSGNTIYF
13	-	TRBV18	-	TRBJ1-1	TGTGCCAGCTCACCGGCGGGGGACACTGAAGCTTTCTTT	CASSPAGDTEAFF
14	-	TRBV11-3	once	TRBJ1-4	TGTGCCAGCAGCTTAGCAGTCCAGAATGAAAAACTGTTTTTT	CASSLAVQNEKLFF
14	TRBD1	TRBV5-1	-	TRBJ1-1	TGCGCCAGCAGCCAACAGGGGGCTGGCACTGAAGCTTTCTTT	CASSQQGAGTEAFF
14	TRBD2	TRBV2	-	TRBJ2-7	TGTGCCAGCAGTGAAGTTTTAGCGGGAGGCGAGCAGTACTTC	CASSEVLAGGEQYF
14	-	TRBV28	-	TRBJ2-1	TGTGCCAGCAGTTTTAGGGTAGGATTCAATGAGCAGTTCTTC	CASSFRVGFNEQFF
13	-	TRBV19	-	TRBJ1-5	TGTGCCAGTAGTATAGAAGGGAATCAGCCCCAGCATTTT	CASSIEGNQPQHF
16	TRBD2	TRBV5-4	-	TRBJ2-7	TGTGCCAGCAGCCCCGCCCGGCTAGCGGGAAACTACGAGCAGTACTTC	CASSPARLAGNYEQYF
15	-	TRBV6-5	-	TRBJ1-1	TGTGCCAGCAGTTACTCCTCGGTGGGTAACACTGAAGCTTTCTTT	CASSYSSVGNTEAFF
14	TRBD1	TRBV29-1	-	TRBJ1-1	TGCAGCGCAAGACAGGGGGCGGTGGACACTGAAGCTTTCTTT	CSARQGAVDTEAFF
15	TRBD2	TRBV6-1	-	TRBJ2-2	TGTGCCAGCAGGAATCGGGAGGGCAACACCGGGGAGCTGTTTTTT	CASRNREGNTGELFF
16	-	TRBV27	-	TRBJ2-2	TGTGCCAGCAGTTTAGCGGGGGCGGGGAACACCGGGGAGCTGTTTTTT	CASSLAGAGNTGELFF
19	-	TRBV15	-	TRBJ2-6	TGTGCCACCAGCAGAGATTACCTTCTGACAGTACCTGGGGCCAACGTCCTGACTTTC	CATSRDYLLTVPGANVLTF
15	-	TRBV30	-	TRBJ1-6	TGTGCCTGGAGTGAGAGGACGGGCTATAATTCACCCCTCCACTTT	CAWSERTGYNSPLHF
16	TRBD2	TRBV28	-	TRBJ2-7	TGTGCCAGCACCCCGGGGGGAGGACTTCTAGACTCCGAGCAGTACTTC	CASTPGGGLLDSEQYF
15	TRBD1	TRBV27	-	TRBJ2-7	TGTGCCAGCAGTTTATTTGGACAGGGGTCCTACGAGCAGTACTTC	CASSLFGQGSYEQYF
15	TRBD1	TRBV6-5	-	TRBJ2-1	TGTGCCAGCAGTACGGACAGGGGCGCCTACAATGAGCAGTTCTTC	CASSTDRGAYNEQFF
13	-	TRBV11-2	-	TRBJ1-2	TGTGCCAGCAGCTTTCAACAGGGTCATGGCTACACCTTC	CASSFQQGHGYTF
16	TRBD2	TRBV10-2	-	TRBJ2-3	TGCGCCAGCAGTGATAGGTGGGAGGGCCGGGGAGATACGCAGTATTTT	CASSDRWEGRGDTQYF
14	-	TRBV5-1	-	TRBJ2-7	TGCGCCAGCAGCTCGGGGGACAGTTCCTACGAGCAGTACTTC	CASSSGDSSYEQYF
18	TRBD1	TRBV30	-	TRBJ1-1	TGTGCCTGGAAGCGAACCGGGACAGGGGACTTTTCGAACACTGAAGCTTTCTTT	CAWKRTGTGDFSNTEAFF
16	TRBD2	TRBV7-2	-	TRBJ2-7	TGTGCCAGCAGCTTAACGGGACTAGCGGGGGCCTACGAGCAGTACTTC	CASSLTGLAGAYEQYF